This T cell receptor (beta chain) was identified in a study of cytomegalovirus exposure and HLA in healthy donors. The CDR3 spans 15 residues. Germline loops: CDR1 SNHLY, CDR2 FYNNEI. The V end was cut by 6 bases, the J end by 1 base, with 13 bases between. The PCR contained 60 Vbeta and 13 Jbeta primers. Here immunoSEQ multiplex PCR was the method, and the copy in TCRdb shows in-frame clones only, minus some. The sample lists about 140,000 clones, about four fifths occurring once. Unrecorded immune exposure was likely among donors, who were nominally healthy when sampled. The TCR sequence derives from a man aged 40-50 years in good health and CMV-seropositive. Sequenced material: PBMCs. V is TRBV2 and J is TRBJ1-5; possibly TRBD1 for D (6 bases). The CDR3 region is CASSITGSSNQPQHF. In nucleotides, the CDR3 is TGTGCCAGCAGCATTACAGGGTCGAGCAATCAGCCCCAGCATTTT.